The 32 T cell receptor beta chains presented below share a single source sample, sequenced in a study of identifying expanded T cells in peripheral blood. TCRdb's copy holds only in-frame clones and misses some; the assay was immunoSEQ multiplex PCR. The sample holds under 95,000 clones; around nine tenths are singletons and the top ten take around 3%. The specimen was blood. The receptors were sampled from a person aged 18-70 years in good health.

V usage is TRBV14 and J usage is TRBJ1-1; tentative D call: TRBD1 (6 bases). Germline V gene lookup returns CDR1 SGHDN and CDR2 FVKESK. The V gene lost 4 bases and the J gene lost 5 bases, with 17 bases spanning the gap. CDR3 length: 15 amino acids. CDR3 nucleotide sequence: TGTGCCAGCAGCCTATCAGGGGAGGGGGGAACTGAAGCTTTCTTT. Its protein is CASSLSGEGGTEAFF. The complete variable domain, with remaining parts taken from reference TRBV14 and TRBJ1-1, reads EAGVTQFPSHSVIEKGQTVTLRCDPISGHDNLYWYRRVMGKEIKFLLHFVKESKQDESGMPNNRFLAERTGGTYSTLKVQPAELEDSGVYFCASSLSGEGGTEAFFGQGTRLTVV.

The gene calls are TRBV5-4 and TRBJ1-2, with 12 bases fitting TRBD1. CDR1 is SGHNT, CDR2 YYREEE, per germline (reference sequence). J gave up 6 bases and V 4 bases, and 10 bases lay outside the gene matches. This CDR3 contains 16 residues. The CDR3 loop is CASSPGGTGGKNGYTF. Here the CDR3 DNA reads TGTGCCAGCAGCCCGGGAGGGACAGGGGGCAAGAATGGCTACACCTTC.

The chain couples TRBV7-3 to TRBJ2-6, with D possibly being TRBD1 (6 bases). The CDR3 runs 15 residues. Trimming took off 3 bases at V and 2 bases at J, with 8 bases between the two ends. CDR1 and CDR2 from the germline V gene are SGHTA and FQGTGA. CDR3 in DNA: TGTGCCAGCAGCTTTACAGGGACTGGGGCCAACGTCCTGACTTTC. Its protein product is CASSFTGTGANVLTF.

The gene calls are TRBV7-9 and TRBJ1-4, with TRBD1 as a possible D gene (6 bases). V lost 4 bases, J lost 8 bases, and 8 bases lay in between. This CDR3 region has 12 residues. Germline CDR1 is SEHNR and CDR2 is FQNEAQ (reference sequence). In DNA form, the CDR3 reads TGTGCCAGCAGCTCGGACAGCGAAAAACTGTTTTTT. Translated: CASSSDSEKLFF.

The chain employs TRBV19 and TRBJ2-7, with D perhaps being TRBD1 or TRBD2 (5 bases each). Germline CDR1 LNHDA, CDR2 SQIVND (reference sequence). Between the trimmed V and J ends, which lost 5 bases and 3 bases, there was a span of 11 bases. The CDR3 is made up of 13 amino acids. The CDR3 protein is CASSETAVYEQYF. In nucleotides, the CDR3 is TGTGCCAGTAGTGAGACAGCGGTCTACGAGCAGTACTTC. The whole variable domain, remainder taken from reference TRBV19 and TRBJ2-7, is DGGITQSPKYLFRKEGQNVTLSCEQNLNHDAMYWYRQDPGQGLRLIYYSQIVNDFQKGDIAEGYSVSREKKESFPLTVTSAQKNPTAFYLCASSETAVYEQYFGPGTRLTVT.

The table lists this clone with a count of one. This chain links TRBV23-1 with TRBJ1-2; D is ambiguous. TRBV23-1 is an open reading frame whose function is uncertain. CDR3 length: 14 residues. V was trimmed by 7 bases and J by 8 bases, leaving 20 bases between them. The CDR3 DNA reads TGCGCCAGCACAAGGACCCGATGGGAGGAGGGCTACACCTTC. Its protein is CASTRTRWEEGYTF.

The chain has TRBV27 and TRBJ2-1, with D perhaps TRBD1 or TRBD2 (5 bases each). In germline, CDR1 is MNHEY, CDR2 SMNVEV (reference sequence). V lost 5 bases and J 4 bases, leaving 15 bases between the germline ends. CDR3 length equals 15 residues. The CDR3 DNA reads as TGTGCCAGCAGTGCGCAGGGAGTTGGGTACAATGAGCAGTTCTTC. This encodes CASSAQGVGYNEQFF.

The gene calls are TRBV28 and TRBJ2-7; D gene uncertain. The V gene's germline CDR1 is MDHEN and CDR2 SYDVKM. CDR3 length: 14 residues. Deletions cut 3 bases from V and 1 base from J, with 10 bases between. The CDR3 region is CASSFTIGSYEQYF. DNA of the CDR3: TGTGCCAGCAGTTTTACTATTGGATCCTACGAGCAGTACTTC.

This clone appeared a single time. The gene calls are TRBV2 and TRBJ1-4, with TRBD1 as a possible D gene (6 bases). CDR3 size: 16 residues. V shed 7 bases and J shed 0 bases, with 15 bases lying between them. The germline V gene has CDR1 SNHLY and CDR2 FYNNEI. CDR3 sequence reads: CASTWGAAATNEKLFF. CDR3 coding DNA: TGTGCCAGCACTTGGGGGGCCGCGGCAACTAATGAAAAACTGTTTTTT.

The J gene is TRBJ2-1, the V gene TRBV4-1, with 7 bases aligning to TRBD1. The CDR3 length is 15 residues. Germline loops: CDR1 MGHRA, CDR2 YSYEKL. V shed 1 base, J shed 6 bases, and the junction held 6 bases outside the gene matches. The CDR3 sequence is CASSQGQGAPNEQFF. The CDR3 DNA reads TGCGCCAGCAGCCAAGGACAGGGTGCCCCCAATGAGCAGTTCTTC.

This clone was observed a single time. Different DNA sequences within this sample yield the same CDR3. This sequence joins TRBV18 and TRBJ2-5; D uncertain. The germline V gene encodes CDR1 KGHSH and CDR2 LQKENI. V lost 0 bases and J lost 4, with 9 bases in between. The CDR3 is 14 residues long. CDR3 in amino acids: CASSPPSGGETQYF. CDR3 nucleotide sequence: TGTGCCAGCTCACCACCTTCTGGTGGAGAGACCCAGTACTTC.

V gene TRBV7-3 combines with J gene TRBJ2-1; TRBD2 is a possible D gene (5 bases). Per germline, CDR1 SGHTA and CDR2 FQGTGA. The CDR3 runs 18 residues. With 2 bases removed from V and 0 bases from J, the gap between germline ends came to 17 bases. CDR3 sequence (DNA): TGTGCCAGCAGCTTATGGCCCGGCGGGCCGAGCTCCTACAATGAGCAGTTCTTC. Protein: CASSLWPGGPSSYNEQFF.

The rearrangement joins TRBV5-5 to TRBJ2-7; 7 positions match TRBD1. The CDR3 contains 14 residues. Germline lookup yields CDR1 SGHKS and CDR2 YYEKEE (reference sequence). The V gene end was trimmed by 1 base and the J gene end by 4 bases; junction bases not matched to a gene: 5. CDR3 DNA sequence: TGTGCCAGCAGCTTGCGGACAGGACTTTACGAGCAGTACTTC. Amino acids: CASSLRTGLYEQYF.

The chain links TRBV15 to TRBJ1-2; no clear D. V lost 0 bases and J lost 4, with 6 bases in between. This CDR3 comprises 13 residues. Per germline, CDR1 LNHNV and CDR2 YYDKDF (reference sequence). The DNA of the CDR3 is TGTGCCACCAGCAGAGACAGGACCTATGGCTACACCTTC. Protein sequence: CATSRDRTYGYTF.

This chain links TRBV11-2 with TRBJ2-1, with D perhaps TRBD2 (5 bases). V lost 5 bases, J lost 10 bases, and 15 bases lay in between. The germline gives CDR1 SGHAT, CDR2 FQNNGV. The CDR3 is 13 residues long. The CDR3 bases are TGTGCCAGCAGCGGGCGTCCCTCGGGGGAGCAGTTCTTC. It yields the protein CASSGRPSGEQFF.

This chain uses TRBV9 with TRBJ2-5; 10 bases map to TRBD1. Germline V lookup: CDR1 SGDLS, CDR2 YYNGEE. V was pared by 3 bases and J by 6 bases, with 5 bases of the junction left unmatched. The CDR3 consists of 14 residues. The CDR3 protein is CASSDRDRGQTQYF. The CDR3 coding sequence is TGTGCCAGCAGCGACCGGGACAGGGGACAGACCCAGTACTTC.

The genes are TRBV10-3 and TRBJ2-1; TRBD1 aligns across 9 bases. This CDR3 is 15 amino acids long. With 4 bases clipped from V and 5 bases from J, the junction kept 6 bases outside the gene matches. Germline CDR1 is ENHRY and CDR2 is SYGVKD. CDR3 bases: TGTGCCATCAGTGGGGACAGGGATGGACACAATGAGCAGTTCTTC. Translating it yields CAISGDRDGHNEQFF.

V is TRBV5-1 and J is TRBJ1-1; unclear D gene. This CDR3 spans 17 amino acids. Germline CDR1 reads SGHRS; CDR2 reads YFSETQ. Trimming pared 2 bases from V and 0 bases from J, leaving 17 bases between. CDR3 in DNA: TGCGCCAGCAGCTTACTTCAGTCGGGAAGCATGAACACTGAAGCTTTCTTT. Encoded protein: CASSLLQSGSMNTEAFF.

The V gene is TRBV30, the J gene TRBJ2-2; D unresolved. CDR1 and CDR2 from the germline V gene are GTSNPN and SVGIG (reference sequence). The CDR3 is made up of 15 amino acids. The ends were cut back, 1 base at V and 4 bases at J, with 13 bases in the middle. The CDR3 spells CAWSGSKTGTGELFF. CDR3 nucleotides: TGTGCCTGGAGTGGTAGCAAGACCGGCACCGGGGAGCTGTTTTTT.

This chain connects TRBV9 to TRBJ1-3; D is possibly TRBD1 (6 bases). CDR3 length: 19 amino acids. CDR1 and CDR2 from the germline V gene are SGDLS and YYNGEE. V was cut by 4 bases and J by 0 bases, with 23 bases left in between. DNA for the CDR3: TGTGCCAGCAGCTCTGGACAGACCCGATATTGGAGCTCTGGAAACACCATATATTTT. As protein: CASSSGQTRYWSSGNTIYF.

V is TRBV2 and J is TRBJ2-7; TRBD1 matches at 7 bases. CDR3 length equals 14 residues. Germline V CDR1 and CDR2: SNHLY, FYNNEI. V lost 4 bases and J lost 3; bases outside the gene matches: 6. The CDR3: CASSGRTGFYEQYF. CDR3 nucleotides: TGTGCCAGCAGTGGTAGGACAGGTTTCTACGAGCAGTACTTC.

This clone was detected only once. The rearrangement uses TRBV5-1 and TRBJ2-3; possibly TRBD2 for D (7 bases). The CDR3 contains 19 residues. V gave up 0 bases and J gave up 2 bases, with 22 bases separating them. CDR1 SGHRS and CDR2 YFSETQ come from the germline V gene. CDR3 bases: TGCGCCAGCAGCTTGGCCTCCGGGGGGCGCTATCACGACACAGATACGCAGTATTTT. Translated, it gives CASSLASGGRYHDTDTQYF.

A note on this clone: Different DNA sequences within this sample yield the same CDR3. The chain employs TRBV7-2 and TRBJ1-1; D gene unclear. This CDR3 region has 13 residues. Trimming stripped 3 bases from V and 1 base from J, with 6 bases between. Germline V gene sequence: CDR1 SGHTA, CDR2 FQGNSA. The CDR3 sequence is CASSLRANTEAFF. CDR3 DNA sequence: TGTGCCAGCAGCTTGCGGGCGAACACTGAAGCTTTCTTT.

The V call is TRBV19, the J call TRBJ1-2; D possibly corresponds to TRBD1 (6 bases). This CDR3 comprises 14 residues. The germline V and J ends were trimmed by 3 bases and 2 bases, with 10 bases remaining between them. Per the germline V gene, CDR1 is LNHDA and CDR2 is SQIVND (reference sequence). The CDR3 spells CASSIGDRNYGYTF. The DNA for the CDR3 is TGTGCCAGTAGTATTGGTGACAGGAACTATGGCTACACCTTC.

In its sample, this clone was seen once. Here the CDR3 reads CASSWKGQGNYGYTF. CDR3 coding DNA: TGTGCCAGCAGTTGGAAGGGACAGGGGAACTATGGCTACACCTTC. The rearrangement links TRBV27 to TRBJ1-2; 10 bases match TRBD1. This CDR3 contains 15 residues. The ends lost 4 bases at V and 2 bases at J; junction bases unmatched: 4. The germline gives CDR1 MNHEY, CDR2 SMNVEV (reference sequence).

CDR3 amino acids: CASSRGITDTQYF. The DNA for the CDR3 is TGTGCCAGCAGTCGGGGTATAACAGATACGCAGTATTTT. V and J are TRBV6-6 and TRBJ2-3, with a weak D call TRBD2 (5 bases). The CDR3 is 13 amino acids. Trimming removed 5 bases from V and 3 bases from J, with 9 bases in between. Germline-derived CDR1 and CDR2 are MNHNY and SVGAGI (reference sequence).

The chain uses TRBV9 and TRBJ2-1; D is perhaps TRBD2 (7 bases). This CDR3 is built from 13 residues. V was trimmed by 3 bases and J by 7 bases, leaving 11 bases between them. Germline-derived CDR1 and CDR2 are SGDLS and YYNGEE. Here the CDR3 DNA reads TGTGCCAGCAGCGCAGGGGAGGGAAATGAGCAGTTCTTC. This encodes CASSAGEGNEQFF.

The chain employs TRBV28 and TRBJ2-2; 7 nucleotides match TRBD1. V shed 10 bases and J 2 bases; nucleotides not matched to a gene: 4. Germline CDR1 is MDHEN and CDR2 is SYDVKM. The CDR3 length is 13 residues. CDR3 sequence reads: CATWDRNTGELFF. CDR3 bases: TGTGCCACCTGGGACAGAAACACCGGGGAGCTGTTTTTT.

CDR3 sequence: CASSSRDAGLNEQFF. The CDR3 coding sequence is TGTGCCAGCAGTTCCCGGGACGCGGGCTTAAATGAGCAGTTCTTC. The V gene is TRBV6-5, the J gene TRBJ2-1, with D perhaps assigned TRBD1 or TRBD2 (5 bases each). There are 15 residues in the CDR3. The germline V gene has CDR1 MNHEY and CDR2 SVGAGI. V was pared by 4 bases and J by 7 bases, with 17 bases between.

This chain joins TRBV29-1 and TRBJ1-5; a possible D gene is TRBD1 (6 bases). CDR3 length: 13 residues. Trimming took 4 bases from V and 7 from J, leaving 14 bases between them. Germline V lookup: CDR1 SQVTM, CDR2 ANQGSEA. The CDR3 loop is CSVGGQVGQPQHF. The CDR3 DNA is TGCAGCGTTGGGGGGCAGGTGGGCCAGCCCCAGCATTTT.

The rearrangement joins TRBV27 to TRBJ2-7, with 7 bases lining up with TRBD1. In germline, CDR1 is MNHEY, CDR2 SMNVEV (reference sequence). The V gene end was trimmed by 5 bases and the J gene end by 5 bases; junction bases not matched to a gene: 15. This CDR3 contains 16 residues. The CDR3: CASSAYSRDSRDEQYF. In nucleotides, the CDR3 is TGTGCCAGCAGTGCCTATAGCCGGGACAGCCGGGACGAGCAGTACTTC.

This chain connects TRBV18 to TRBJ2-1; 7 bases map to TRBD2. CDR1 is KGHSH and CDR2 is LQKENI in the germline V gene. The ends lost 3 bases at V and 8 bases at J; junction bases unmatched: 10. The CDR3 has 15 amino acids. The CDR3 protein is CASSPYVAGEDEQFF. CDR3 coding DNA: TGTGCCAGCTCACCGTACGTGGCGGGAGAGGATGAGCAGTTCTTC.